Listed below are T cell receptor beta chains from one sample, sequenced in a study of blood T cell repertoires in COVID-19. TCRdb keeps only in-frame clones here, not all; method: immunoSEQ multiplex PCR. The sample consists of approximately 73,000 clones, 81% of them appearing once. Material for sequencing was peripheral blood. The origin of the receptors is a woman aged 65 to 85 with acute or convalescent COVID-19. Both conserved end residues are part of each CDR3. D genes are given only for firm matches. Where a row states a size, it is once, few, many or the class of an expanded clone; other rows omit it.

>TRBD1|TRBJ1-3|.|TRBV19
CASSPGQVYSGNTIYF
TGTGCCAGTAGTCCCGGACAGGTTTACTCTGGAAACACCATATATTTT
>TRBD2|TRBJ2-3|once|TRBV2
CARTGTSSRTDTQYF
TGTGCCAGAACCGGGACTAGCAGCCGCACAGATACGCAGTATTTT
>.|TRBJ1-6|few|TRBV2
CASSSQGFNSPLHF
TGTGCCAGCAGTTCTCAGGGTTTTAATTCACCCCTCCACTTT
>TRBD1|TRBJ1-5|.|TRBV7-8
CASSPNRTGRNQPQHF
TGTGCCAGCAGCCCAAATCGGACAGGCAGGAATCAGCCCCAGCATTTT
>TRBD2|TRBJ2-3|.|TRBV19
CASSVAGLQITDTQYF
TGTGCCAGTAGTGTAGCGGGACTACAGATCACAGATACGCAGTATTTT
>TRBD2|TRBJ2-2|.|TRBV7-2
CASSYGSGGRNTGELFF
TGTGCCAGCAGTTATGGGAGCGGGGGGCGGAACACCGGGGAGCTGTTTTTT
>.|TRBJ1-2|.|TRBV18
CASSPEIAVVYGYTF
TGTGCCAGCTCACCAGAAATCGCCGTAGTCTATGGCTACACCTTC
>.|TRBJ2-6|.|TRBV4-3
CASSQDLVSGYEGANVLTF
TGCGCCAGCAGCCAAGATCTAGTATCGGGGTACGAAGGGGCCAACGTCCTGACTTTC
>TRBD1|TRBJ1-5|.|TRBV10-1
CASSEVGQGVQPQHF
TGCGCCAGCAGTGAGGTGGGACAGGGCGTACAGCCCCAGCATTTT
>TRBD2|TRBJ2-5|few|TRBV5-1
CASSLAASLRGGSGETQYF
TGCGCCAGCAGCTTGGCCGCATCTCTTCGGGGCGGGAGCGGGGAGACCCAGTACTTC
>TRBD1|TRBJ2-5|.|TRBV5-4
CASSTGQYQETQYF
TGTGCCAGCAGCACGGGACAGTACCAAGAGACCCAGTACTTC
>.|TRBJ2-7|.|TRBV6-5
CASSYQQAYEQYF
TGTGCCAGCAGTTACCAACAAGCCTACGAGCAGTACTTC
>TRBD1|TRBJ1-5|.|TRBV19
CASSLRTGGQPQHF
TGTGCCAGTAGTCTCCGGACAGGGGGACAGCCCCAGCATTTT
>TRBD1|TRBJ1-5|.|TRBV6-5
CASTQGTGRAQPQHF
TGTGCCAGCACCCAAGGGACAGGGAGGGCTCAGCCCCAGCATTTT
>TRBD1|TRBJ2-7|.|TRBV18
CASSPRTGITYEQYF
TGTGCCAGCTCACCACGGACAGGGATTACCTACGAGCAGTACTTC
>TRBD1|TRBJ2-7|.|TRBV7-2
CASSSPDRVSYEQYF
TGTGCCAGCAGCTCCCCTGACAGGGTTTCCTACGAGCAGTACTTC
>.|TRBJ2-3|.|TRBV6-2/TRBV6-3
CASSYDGGPSTDTQYF
TGTGCCAGCAGTTACGACGGGGGACCTAGCACAGATACGCAGTATTTT
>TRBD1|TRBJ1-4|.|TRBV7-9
CASSLEVGGAHEKLFF
TGTGCCAGCAGCTTAGAAGTAGGGGGCGCCCATGAAAAACTGTTTTTT